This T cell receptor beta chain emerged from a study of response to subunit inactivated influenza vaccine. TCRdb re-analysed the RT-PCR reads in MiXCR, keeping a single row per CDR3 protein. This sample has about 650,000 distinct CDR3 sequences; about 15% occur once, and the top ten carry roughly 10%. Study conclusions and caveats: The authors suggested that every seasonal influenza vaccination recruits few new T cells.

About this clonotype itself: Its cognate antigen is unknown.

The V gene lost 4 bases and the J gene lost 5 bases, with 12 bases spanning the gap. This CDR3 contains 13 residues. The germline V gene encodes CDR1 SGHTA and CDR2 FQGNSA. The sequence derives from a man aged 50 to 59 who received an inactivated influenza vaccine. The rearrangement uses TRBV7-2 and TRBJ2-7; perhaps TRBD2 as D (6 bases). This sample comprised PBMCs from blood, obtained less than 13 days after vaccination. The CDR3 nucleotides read TGTGCCAGCAGCTCTCGACTAGACAACGAGCAGTACTTC. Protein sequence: CASSSRLDNEQYF.